This T cell receptor beta chain was documented in a study of shared clonotypes between healthy human individuals. Study-wide points: Naive CD4 clonotypes were shared across a handful of donors at about 5.3%.

The germline V gene encodes CDR1 SGHVS and CDR2 FNYEAQ. Trimming removed 6 bases from V and 1 base from J; junction bases left unmatched: 11. The CDR3 sequence is 18 residues long. In the case of this clone: Antigen specificity is unknown.

Positively selected for CCR7, the CD45RO-negative cells used as naive CD8 cells excluded terminally differentiated effector memory CD45RA+ cells. Repertoires were generated with immunoSEQ multiplex PCR, while TCRdb's copy carries only in-frame clones and drops some. This table has 1.5 million to 2.5 million clones, roughly 95% appearing once. The sequence derives from a man between 18 and 29 years old in good health. This chain joins TRBV7-6 and TRBJ2-7, with 14 nucleotides matching TRBD2. The material sequenced was naive CD8+ T cells sorted from blood. CDR3 in amino acids: CASSHRLAGGGGSYEQYF. The CDR3 region has the DNA TGTGCCAGCAGTCACCGACTAGCGGGAGGGGGAGGTTCCTACGAGCAGTACTTC. Looking up the rest from reference TRBV7-6 and TRBJ2-7 gives the full variable domain: GAGVSQSPRYKVTKRGQDVALRCDPISGHVSLYWYRQALGQGPEFLTYFNYEAQQDKSGLPNDRFSAERPEGSISTLTIQRTEQRDSAMYRCASSHRLAGGGGSYEQYFGPGTRLTVT.